This TCR beta chain is drawn from a study of beta chain features in type 1 diabetes. Study results and caveats: The influence of HLA type on TCRB rearrangement stayed undetermined. The naive, central memory and Treg TCRB repertoires of patients appeared to be more similar to one another than those of healthy donors. Shortening that was moderate but significant affected the TCRB CDR3s of Type 1 diabetes patients in all four CD4+ subsets.

The CDR3 has 13 residues. Germline CDR1 and CDR2: MNHEY and SVGAGI. Losses at the gene ends were 6 bases for V and 3 bases for J; bases not matched to a gene: 5. Note on this clone: Its antigen is currently unknown.

Averaging approximately 0.11 L, one heparinised blood draw was given by each donor. Expressed TCRB transcripts got sequenced, as all isolated RNA was reverse transcribed. Produced via immunoSEQ multiplex PCR; TCRdb's table is partial and in-frame only. The sample lists roughly 100,000 clones, 25% to 30% occurring once. Sequenced input: central memory CD4+ T cells from blood. The source of this sequence is a woman in her late teens or twenties with type 1 diabetes. This rearrangement joins TRBV6-5 to TRBJ2-7; 7 bases fit TRBD1. The CDR3 sequence is CASRPGQNYEQYF. CDR3 in DNA: TGTGCCAGCAGACCGGGACAGAACTACGAGCAGTACTTC.